The 31 T cell receptor beta chains in this list originate from one sample, sequenced in a study of blood T cells in healthy people across ages. Using a J-beta primer mix together with a sample-barcoded 5' primer, a second PCR was run for roughly 6 to 11 cycles. TCRdb re-called the 5' RACE reads with MiXCR, one entry per CDR3 protein. This sample has roughly 700,000 distinct CDR3 sequences, with about 30% found just once. Source material: blood. These TCRs come from a woman of 80 years or more in good health.

This clonotype has a handful of counts. The chain links TRBV7-3 to TRBJ2-2; 7 nucleotides match TRBD1. The germline V gene encodes CDR1 SGHTA and CDR2 FQGTGA. V gave up 5 bases and J gave up 5 bases; unmatched junction bases: 11. This CDR3 region has 16 residues. This chain's CDR3 is CASSLGQAVRTGELFF. DNA for the CDR3: TGTGCCAGCAGCCTAGGACAGGCCGTGCGTACCGGGGAGCTGTTTTTT. The full variable domain, in which reference TRBV7-3 and TRBJ2-2 provide the parts outside the CDR3, is GAGVSQTPSNKVTEKGKYVELRCDPISGHTALYWYRQSLGQGPEFLIYFQGTGAADDSGLPNDRFFAVRPEGSVSTLKIQRTERGDSAVYLCASSLGQAVRTGELFFGEGSRLTVL.

This clonotype turned up a few times. The chain recombines TRBV5-1 with TRBJ1-1; perhaps TRBD1 as D (6 bases). The germline V gene has CDR1 SGHRS and CDR2 YFSETQ. V lost 4 bases to trimming and J lost 7 bases, with 14 bases between them. The CDR3 sequence is 13 residues long. CDR3 bases: TGCGCCAGCAGCGTTTCAGGGGCCTTTGAAGCTTTCTTT. Translating gives CASSVSGAFEAFF.

V usage is TRBV28 and J usage is TRBJ2-7; D might be TRBD1 (7 bases). V gave up 6 bases and J gave up 6 bases, with 18 bases separating them. The CDR3 has 14 residues. Germline CDR1 and CDR2: MDHEN and SYDVKM. CDR3 in DNA: TGTGCCAGCAGAAGTTCGCCAGGGGGGTCCGAGCAGTACTTC. This sequence encodes CASRSSPGGSEQYF. Looking up the rest from reference TRBV28 and TRBJ2-7 gives the full variable domain: DVKVTQSSRYLVKRTGEKVFLECVQDMDHENMFWYRQDPGLGLRLIYFSYDVKMKEKGDIPEGYSVSREKKERFSLILESASTNQTSMYLCASRSSPGGSEQYFGPGTRLTVT.

This clonotype was detected once. Being one base from a much bigger clone, this may be a read error. The gene calls are TRBV18 and TRBJ2-7; D possibly corresponds to TRBD2 (7 bases). Germline CDR1 KGHSH, CDR2 LQKENI. The CDR3 is 14 amino acids. DNA for the CDR3: TGTGCCGGCTCACCATTACAGGGAGCGGGAGAGCAGTACTTC. Translated, it gives CAGSPLQGAGEQYF.

This clonotype was recorded at least ten times. The chain employs TRBV9 and TRBJ1-5, with TRBD1 identical over 7 bases. Germline CDR1 is SGDLS and CDR2 is YYNGEE. V dropped 3 bases and J dropped 5; count of bases not matched to a gene: 5. The CDR3 has 14 residues. The CDR3 loop is CASSGQGKYQPQHF. The CDR3 DNA sequence: TGTGCCAGCAGCGGACAGGGAAAGTATCAGCCCCAGCATTTT.

This clonotype occurred many times. Here the CDR3 DNA reads TGCGCCAGCAGCTTAGACCCAGGCACCAATGAGCAGTTCTTC. It specifies CASSLDPGTNEQFF. The V call is TRBV5-1, the J call TRBJ2-1; no firm D call. This CDR3 has 14 amino acids. V lost 2 bases, J lost 6 bases, and 12 bases lay in between. Germline CDR1 and CDR2: SGHRS and YFSETQ.

The table lists this clonotype with many counts. The gene calls are TRBV6-5 and TRBJ1-2, with 9 bases aligning to TRBD1. CDR3 length equals 11 residues. The V and J ends lost 10 bases and 6 bases, in that order; junction bases with no gene match: 3. Germline-derived CDR1 and CDR2 are MNHEY and SVGAGI. This chain's CDR3 is CATGTGNGYTF. DNA for the CDR3: TGTGCCACCGGGACAGGGAATGGCTACACCTTC.

There are many counts of this clonotype. The V gene is TRBV7-2, the J gene TRBJ2-3, with D perhaps being TRBD1 or TRBD2 (5 bases each). This CDR3 region has 17 residues. Germline CDR1 is SGHTA and CDR2 is FQGNSA. Between the trimmed V and J ends, which lost 5 bases and 4 bases, there was a span of 22 bases. The CDR3: CASSRPSRDPGADTQYF. CDR3 DNA: TGTGCCAGCAGCCGCCCATCCCGGGACCCTGGGGCAGATACGCAGTATTTT.

This clonotype came up many times. The V and J genes are TRBV13 and TRBJ2-7, with D perhaps matching TRBD2 (6 bases). There are 14 residues in the CDR3. In germline, CDR1 is PRHDT, CDR2 FYEKMQ (reference sequence). The V end lost 8 bases, the J end lost 2 bases, and 16 bases lay between the germline ends. The CDR3 here is CASAETTRTYEQYF. The CDR3 region has the DNA TGTGCCAGCGCGGAAACGACTAGGACCTACGAGCAGTACTTC.

In its sample, this clonotype was seen many times. This chain connects TRBV20-1 to TRBJ1-4, with D hard to call. The CDR3 is made up of 11 amino acids. CDR1 and CDR2 from the germline V gene are DFQATT and SNEGSKA (reference sequence). V lost 3 bases to trimming and J lost 4 bases, with 3 bases between them. CDR3: CSARFNEKLFF. The CDR3 nucleotides are TGCAGTGCTAGGTTTAATGAAAAACTGTTTTTT.

This chain links TRBV4-3 with TRBJ1-1; D remains unclear. Trimming removed 0 bases from V and 5 bases from J, with 7 bases in between. Germline V gene data show CDR1 as LGHNA and CDR2 as YSLEER. CDR3 size: 13 residues. The CDR3 nucleotides read TGCGCCAGCAGCCAAGATCCGGGGACTGAAGCTTTCTTT. Encoded protein: CASSQDPGTEAFF.

This clonotype was picked up many times. A read error is possible here, since a much larger clone lies one base away. The rearrangement joins TRBV20-1 to TRBJ2-1; TRBD2 matches 8 bases. Germline loops: CDR1 DFQATT, CDR2 SNEGSKA (reference sequence). The V and J ends lost 6 bases and 5 bases, in that order; junction bases with no gene match: 9. This CDR3 is built from 14 residues. The CDR3 nucleotides read TGCAGTGCCGCACGAGCGGGGGAACACAATGAGCAGTTCTTC. It translates to CSAARAGEHNEQFF.

Remarks on this clonotype: One base away lies a much larger clone, so this may be a sequencing read error. The J gene is TRBJ2-1, the V gene TRBV28; 8 nucleotides match TRBD2. CDR1 and CDR2 (germline): MDHEN, SYDVKM. This CDR3 is built from 14 residues. The V segment lost 6 bases and the J segment 13 bases; nucleotides outside the gene matches: 14. The CDR3 bases are TGTGCCAGCAGCCTACGGGGGGGCCGGGAGACCCAGTTCTTC. Encoded protein: CASSLRGGRETQFF.

This clonotype was recorded at least ten times. The V call is TRBV11-1, the J call TRBJ2-1; 9 bases are a match to TRBD1. The V gene end was trimmed by 4 bases and the J gene end by 1 base; junction bases not matched to a gene: 20. CDR3 length equals 21 residues. CDR1 is SGHAT, CDR2 FQDESV, per germline (reference sequence). The CDR3 nucleotides read TGTGCCAGCAGCTCTAATGGGGCGGGAGACAGGGGGTCTCGTTCCTACAATGAGCAGTTCTTC. Its protein is CASSSNGAGDRGSRSYNEQFF.

This clonotype was counted between two and nine times. This rearrangement joins TRBV11-2 to TRBJ2-2; TRBD2 aligns across 9 bases. The germline CDR1 and CDR2 sequences are SGHAT and FQNNGV. The CDR3 sequence is 15 residues long. After removal of 5 bases from V and 3 bases from J, the junction contained 4 bases not matched to a gene. This CDR3 reads CASSRAGGHTGELFF. The CDR3 nucleotides are TGTGCCAGCAGCCGGGCGGGGGGGCACACCGGGGAGCTGTTTTTT.

Ten or more counts support this clonotype. The chain uses TRBV20-1 and TRBJ1-4; the D is unclear. Trimming took 0 bases from V and 4 from J, leaving 9 bases between them. This CDR3 spans 14 amino acids. The germline CDR1 and CDR2 sequences are DFQATT and SNEGSKA (reference sequence). The CDR3 loop reads CSARDASSNEKLFF. The DNA for the CDR3 is TGCAGTGCTAGAGATGCCAGCAGTAATGAAAAACTGTTTTTT.

This clonotype showed up many times. V is TRBV27 and J is TRBJ2-1; TRBD2 matches 13 bases. Germline values: CDR1 MNHEY, CDR2 SMNVEV (reference sequence). The CDR3 has 15 residues. V gave up 6 bases and J gave up 4 bases; unmatched junction bases: 3. CDR3 in DNA: TGTGCCAGCAGGAAACTAGCGGGGGGGTACAATGAGCAGTTCTTC. Amino acid sequence: CASRKLAGGYNEQFF.

This clonotype was detected a few times. Given a much more abundant clone one base away, this may be a read error. The chain employs TRBV4-2 and TRBJ2-1; 10 nucleotides line up with TRBD2. The CDR3 length is 17 residues. CDR1 and CDR2 from the germline V gene are LGHNA and YNFKEQ. Here the CDR3 reads CASSRDSGGPSHNEQFF. DNA of the CDR3: TGTGCCAGCAGCCGAGATAGCGGGGGGCCCTCCCACAATGAGCAGTTCTTC.

The sample holds one count of this clonotype. The rearrangement links TRBV4-1 to TRBJ1-1; the D gene is possibly TRBD1 (5 bases). CDR1 and CDR2 from the germline V gene are MGHRA and YSYEKL. V lost 4 bases to trimming and J lost 3 bases, with 12 bases between them. The CDR3 has 14 amino acids. The CDR3 loop reads CASSRREGDTEAFF. The CDR3, as DNA: TGCGCCAGCAGCCGACGGGAAGGGGACACTGAAGCTTTCTTT.

Concerning this clonotype itself: One end of the junction is discordant with germline, which a read error may explain. The rearrangement uses TRBV20-1 and TRBJ1-5, with D possibly TRBD1 on 6 matching bases. The germline CDR1 and CDR2 sequences are DFQATT and SNEGSKA (reference sequence). This CDR3 region has 16 residues. Written as DNA, the CDR3 is TGTAGTGCGATAAAAGGGGCAGGGGATAGCAATCAGCCCCGGCATTTT. This encodes CSAIKGAGDSNQPRHF.

The chain employs TRBV3-1 and TRBJ2-3, with D uncertain. Per the germline V gene, CDR1 is LGHDT and CDR2 is YNNKEL (reference sequence). The CDR3 is 15 residues long. V dropped 0 bases and J dropped 1 base, with 8 bases sitting between them. CDR3 sequence reads: CASSQDPRRTDTQYF. As DNA, the CDR3 is TGTGCCAGCAGCCAAGATCCCAGGCGCACAGATACGCAGTATTTT.

This chain links TRBV7-9 with TRBJ2-1, with 15 positions matching TRBD2. This CDR3 has 18 amino acids. Germline assignment: CDR1 SEHNR and CDR2 FQNEAQ (reference sequence). V was clipped by 6 bases and J by 6 bases; unmatched bases: 12. The CDR3 coding sequence is TGTGCCAGCAGAAGGCACGGACTAGCGGGGGGGGTAGGCAATGAGCAGTTCTTC. Translation: CASRRHGLAGGVGNEQFF.

The gene calls are TRBV10-3 and TRBJ2-1, with TRBD1 as a possible D gene (5 bases). The DNA matches TRBJ2-7 better at its end, which makes the J call doubtful. This CDR3 contains 14 residues. Germline lookup yields CDR1 ENHRY and CDR2 SYGVKD. The CDR3 reads CAITRQGPYNEQYF. The CDR3 region has the DNA TGTGCCATCACCCGGCAGGGTCCCTACAATGAGCAGTACTTC.

About this clonotype itself: A single base separates this from a much larger clone, so it may be a read error. The J gene is TRBJ2-2, the V gene TRBV12-3 or TRBV12-4; maybe TRBD1 (6 bases). The V end was cut by 11 bases, the J end by 3 bases, with 19 bases between. The CDR3 spans 15 residues. The chain's CDR3 is CAGTTGFVDTGELFF. CDR3 nucleotides: TGTGCCGGCACTACAGGGTTCGTGGACACCGGGGAGCTGTTTTTT.

Worth noting for this clonotype: A single base separates this from a much larger clone, so it may be a read error. The chain carries TRBV7-8 and TRBJ1-4; unclear D gene. The CDR3 runs to 16 residues. Germline V gene data show CDR1 as SGHVS and CDR2 as FQNEAQ. The CDR3: CASSSRPAAANEKRFF. The CDR3, as DNA: TGTGCCAGCAGCTCCAGACCGGCAGCCGCTAATGAAAAACGGTTTTTT.

Concerning this clonotype: This may come from a read error, since a much larger clone is one base off. The chain couples TRBV7-8 to TRBJ2-1, with TRBD1 matching 11 bases. Germline V gene lookup returns CDR1 SGHVS and CDR2 FQNEAQ. The CDR3 is made up of 15 amino acids. V lost 3 bases and J lost 10; bases outside the gene matches: 8. CDR3: CASSFTGTGGREQFF. CDR3 sequence (DNA): TGTGCCAGCAGCTTTACCGGGACAGGGGGTCGCGAGCAGTTCTTC.

This clonotype was counted at least ten times. The genes are TRBV2 and TRBJ2-7, with D perhaps assigned TRBD1 or TRBD2 (5 bases each). The V gene's germline CDR1 is SNHLY and CDR2 FYNNEI. Trimming took off 4 bases at V and 2 bases at J, with 9 bases between the two ends. This CDR3 is built from 13 residues. CDR3 DNA: TGTGCCAGCAGTGTGGGACGGACCTACGAGCAGTACTTC. Its translation: CASSVGRTYEQYF.

This clonotype has at least ten counts. This chain links TRBV6-6 with TRBJ2-5; TRBD2 matches 8 bases. V was pared by 6 bases and J by 7 bases, with 16 bases of the junction left unmatched. The CDR3 runs to 16 residues. Germline values: CDR1 MNHNY, CDR2 SVGAGI (reference sequence). CDR3 sequence reads: CASRRSGTRNLGTQYF. In DNA form, the CDR3 reads TGTGCCAGCAGACGATCCGGGACTAGAAATCTTGGGACCCAGTACTTC.

This clonotype has ten or more counts. The V gene is TRBV6-2 or TRBV6-3, the J gene TRBJ1-1; no clear D gene. CDR1 MNHEY and CDR2 SVGEGT come from the germline V gene. This CDR3 spans 14 amino acids. The V gene lost 5 bases and the J gene lost 5 bases, with 15 bases spanning the gap. CDR3 coding DNA: TGTGCCAGCAGTACACCATTCGGGTATACTGAAGCTTTCTTT. Amino acid sequence: CASSTPFGYTEAFF.

This clonotype occurred a few times. This chain links TRBV19 with TRBJ1-1; no clear D gene. This CDR3 contains 15 residues. Trimming left V 0 bases short and J 0 bases short, with 8 bases between. Germline V gene sequence: CDR1 LNHDA, CDR2 SQIVND (reference sequence). The CDR3 DNA reads TGTGCCAGTAGTATAGATCCCGGGCTGAACACTGAAGCTTTCTTT. Its translation is CASSIDPGLNTEAFF.

The chain has TRBV28 and TRBJ2-1, with no clear D. V gave up 6 bases and J gave up 0 bases, with 12 bases separating them. The V gene's germline CDR1 is MDHEN and CDR2 SYDVKM. The CDR3 spans 15 residues. The DNA for the CDR3 is TGTGCCAGCAGCACCAACTTTCCCTCCTACAATGAGCAGTTCTTC. Protein sequence: CASSTNFPSYNEQFF.